A single sample gave rise to the 29 T cell receptor beta chains below, sequenced in a study of OX40 agonist ivuxolimab in advanced cancers. TCRdb keeps only in-frame clones here, not all; method: immunoSEQ multiplex PCR. The table has 66,000 or so clones, 60% to 80% seen once. This specimen consisted of CD4+ or CD8+ T cells sorted from blood, obtained in a trial of the OX40 agonist ivuxolimab. These receptors were collected from an adult with an advanced solid tumor such as melanoma, head and neck, liver or kidney cancer.

This clone was counted ten times or more. This rearrangement joins TRBV5-1 to TRBJ1-2; D might be TRBD1 (6 bases). CDR3 length: 14 residues. V lost 4 bases and J 4 bases, leaving 14 bases between the germline ends. CDR1 is SGHRS and CDR2 is YFSETQ in the germline V gene. CDR3 sequence reads: CASSQEGQRYGYTF. In DNA, the CDR3 is TGCGCCAGCAGCCAGGAAGGACAGCGCTATGGCTACACCTTC. The variable domain in full, completed from reference TRBV5-1 and TRBJ1-2, reads KAGVTQTPRYLIKTRGQQVTLSCSPISGHRSVSWYQQTPGQGLQFLFEYFSETQRNKGNFPGRFSGRQFSNSRSEMNVSTLELGDSALYLCASSQEGQRYGYTFGSGTRLTVV.

The chain employs TRBV30 and TRBJ1-1; 9 bases are shared with TRBD1. Germline V gene data show CDR1 as GTSNPN and CDR2 as SVGIG (reference sequence). This CDR3 has 14 residues. The J segment lost 5 bases and the V segment lost 3 bases, leaving 7 bases of the junction unmatched. The CDR3 sequence is CAWSPGTGRTEAFF. CDR3 nucleotide sequence: TGTGCCTGGAGCCCGGGGACAGGGAGAACTGAAGCTTTCTTT.

V gene TRBV14 combines with J gene TRBJ1-1; D gene ambiguous. The CDR3 sequence is 15 residues long. Trimming stripped 2 bases from V and 4 bases from J, with 14 bases between. Germline V gene data show CDR1 as SGHDN and CDR2 as FVKESK. The CDR3 here is CASSQLTLMVTEAFF. The CDR3 DNA reads TGTGCCAGCAGCCAACTTACCCTCATGGTCACTGAAGCTTTCTTT.

The V and J genes are TRBV5-5 and TRBJ1-5, with TRBD1 matching 10 bases. CDR1 is SGHKS and CDR2 is YYEKEE in the germline V gene (reference sequence). J was trimmed by 5 bases and V by 4 bases; bases with no gene match: 9. This CDR3 region has 16 residues. The CDR3 region has the DNA TGTGCCAGCAGCCGGAGGGGGACAGGGGCGGATCAGCCCCAGCATTTT. Its protein product is CASSRRGTGADQPQHF.

The chain links TRBV5-1 to TRBJ2-1, with 7 positions matching TRBD2. CDR1 and CDR2 from the germline V gene are SGHRS and YFSETQ. The V and J ends lost 2 bases and 10 bases, in that order; junction bases with no gene match: 9. CDR3 length: 14 residues. CDR3 sequence reads: CASSFTNKRDEQFF. The CDR3 coding sequence is TGCGCCAGCAGCTTTACTAATAAGCGGGACGAGCAGTTCTTC.

The chain couples TRBV5-4 to TRBJ2-2, with D perhaps matching TRBD1 (5 bases). Trimming pared 2 bases from V and 6 bases from J, leaving 8 bases between. The CDR3 length is 13 residues. Germline assignment: CDR1 SGHNT and CDR2 YYREEE (reference sequence). CDR3 amino acids: CASSFRQSGELFF. The CDR3 DNA reads TGTGCCAGCAGCTTTCGACAGTCCGGGGAGCTGTTTTTT.

The chain links TRBV18 to TRBJ2-1; D is unclear. The CDR3 runs to 15 residues. Trimming stripped 3 bases from V and 0 bases from J, with 9 bases between. Germline V gene lookup returns CDR1 KGHSH and CDR2 LQKENI. The CDR3: CASSPLGNSYNEQFF. The CDR3 DNA reads as TGTGCCAGCTCACCCCTGGGCAACTCCTACAATGAGCAGTTCTTC. The complete variable domain, with remaining parts taken from reference TRBV18 and TRBJ2-1, reads NAGVMQNPRHLVRRRGQEARLRCSPMKGHSHVYWYRQLPEEGLKFMVYLQKENIIDESGMPKERFSAEFPKEGPSILRIQQVVRGDSAAYFCASSPLGNSYNEQFFGPGTRLTVL.

The CDR3 spells CASSSREGQSYNEQFF. The CDR3 region has the DNA TGTGCCAGCAGTTCGCGGGAGGGCCAGTCCTACAATGAGCAGTTCTTC. V and J are TRBV11-3 and TRBJ2-1; 9 bases agree with TRBD2. The germline V gene encodes CDR1 SGHNT and CDR2 YENEEA. This CDR3 has 16 amino acids. V was pared by 6 bases and J by 1 base, with 7 bases of the junction left unmatched. The variable domain in full, with the rest retrieved from reference TRBV11-3 and TRBJ2-1, is EAGVVQSPRYKIIEKKQPVAFWCNPISGHNTLYWYLQNLGQGPELLIRYENEEAVDDSQLPKDRFSAERLKGVDSTLKIQPAELGDSAVYLCASSSREGQSYNEQFFGPGTRLTVL.

This clone was picked up many times. CDR3 bases: TGTGCCAGCTCACAGGGGTTGGGCACTGAAGCTTTCTTT. Translating it yields CASSQGLGTEAFF. V usage is TRBV19 and J usage is TRBJ1-1; the match to TRBD1 covers 7 bases. The junction had 8 bases not matched to a gene; V was cut back by 9 bases and J by 4 bases. The CDR3 has 13 residues. Looked up from germline, CDR1 is LNHDA and CDR2 is SQIVND (reference sequence).

This chain connects TRBV28 to TRBJ2-2; 9 nucleotides match TRBD1. CDR3 size: 18 residues. The germline V gene has CDR1 MDHEN and CDR2 SYDVKM. V was clipped by 5 bases and J by 3 bases; unmatched bases: 13. In DNA, the CDR3 is TGTGCCAGCAGTATCCAATATCCGGGACAGGGTGACACCGGGGAGCTGTTTTTT. Its translation: CASSIQYPGQGDTGELFF.

As regards this clone: Mismatch with germline at one junction end may stem from a read error. This rearrangement joins TRBV11-3 to TRBJ2-7; 10 bases map to TRBD2. This CDR3 comprises 15 residues. The germline gives CDR1 SGHNT, CDR2 YENEEA. In DNA, the CDR3 is TGTGCCAGCAGCCTAGAGAGCGGGAGGGTCTACGAGCAGTACTTC. Translated: CASSLESGRVYEQYF.

CDR3 coding DNA: TGTGCCAGCAGTGAACTCGACCGCTCCACCATATATTTT. This encodes CASSELDRSTIYF. The chain has TRBV6-1 and TRBJ1-3, with D hard to call. CDR3 length: 13 amino acids. V lost 2 bases to trimming and J lost 9 bases, with 11 bases between them. From germline, CDR1 is MNHNS and CDR2 SASEGT.

The chain uses TRBV7-9 and TRBJ2-7; D is unresolved. There are 12 residues in the CDR3. The ends were cut back, 0 bases at V and 3 bases at J, with 3 bases in the middle. Germline V gene sequence: CDR1 SEHNR, CDR2 FQNEAQ (reference sequence). The CDR3 loop is CASSLADYEQYF. CDR3 nucleotides: TGTGCCAGCAGCTTAGCAGACTACGAGCAGTACTTC.

This clone has only one observation. The rearrangement uses TRBV7-9 and TRBJ2-1, with 8 bases matching TRBD2. The CDR3 length is 16 residues. J gave up 7 bases and V 1 base, and 9 bases lay outside the gene matches. Germline loops: CDR1 SEHNR, CDR2 FQNEAQ (reference sequence). CDR3 sequence reads: CASSLVGSGVWNEQFF. The CDR3 nucleotides read TGTGCCAGCAGCTTAGTCGGTAGCGGGGTTTGGAATGAGCAGTTCTTC.

This sequence joins TRBV19 and TRBJ2-4; TRBD1 might be the D (7 bases). V was cut by 3 bases and J by 1 base, with 13 bases left in between. The CDR3 totals 16 residues. The V gene's germline CDR1 is LNHDA and CDR2 SQIVND (reference sequence). CDR3 nucleotides: TGTGCCAGTAGTATCGAGACAGGGAGGGCCAAAAACATTCAGTACTTC. This translates into CASSIETGRAKNIQYF.

In this sample, this clone turned up a few times. The V and J genes are TRBV30 and TRBJ1-5, with unresolved D. Germline CDR1 reads GTSNPN; CDR2 reads SVGIG (reference sequence). The CDR3 contains 13 residues. V lost 1 base and J 5 bases, leaving 9 bases between the germline ends. CDR3 amino acids: CAWSEAVDQPQHF. As DNA, the CDR3 is TGTGCCTGGAGTGAGGCTGTGGATCAGCCCCAGCATTTT.

The genes are TRBV19 and TRBJ2-1, with 10 positions matching TRBD2. Trimming took 3 bases from V and 6 from J; bases not matched to a gene: 11. The CDR3 has 17 amino acids. Germline assignment: CDR1 LNHDA and CDR2 SQIVND (reference sequence). CDR3 nucleotide sequence: TGTGCCAGTAGTATCGTCCCCAGCGGGAGGGGGGGCAATGAGCAGTTCTTC. This sequence encodes CASSIVPSGRGGNEQFF.

The CDR3 loop is CASSLSAGGLGETQYF. CDR3 nucleotides: TGCGCCAGCAGCCTATCAGCAGGGGGCTTGGGGGAGACCCAGTACTTC. This chain connects TRBV5-1 to TRBJ2-5; TRBD1 agrees at 8 bases. The germline CDR1 and CDR2 sequences are SGHRS and YFSETQ. This CDR3 has 16 amino acids. V lost 4 bases and J lost 5; bases outside the gene matches: 13.

The chain uses TRBV2 and TRBJ2-5; D is unclear. CDR3 size: 12 residues. The V gene lost 5 bases and the J gene lost 5 bases, with 9 bases spanning the gap. Germline V lookup: CDR1 SNHLY, CDR2 FYNNEI. The CDR3 is CASSRYGETQYF. CDR3 nucleotide sequence: TGTGCCAGCAGTCGGTACGGGGAGACCCAGTACTTC.

A few counts support this clone. This chain joins TRBV7-9 and TRBJ2-3; 8 bases match TRBD1. The ends lost 8 bases at V and 1 base at J; junction bases unmatched: 14. Germline V gene lookup returns CDR1 SEHNR and CDR2 FQNEAQ (reference sequence). The CDR3 is 17 residues long. CDR3 nucleotide sequence: TGTGCCAGCTACTACCCCGGACAGGGCAGAGGCACAGATACGCAGTATTTT. This codes for CASYYPGQGRGTDTQYF.

This chain joins TRBV28 and TRBJ2-3, with 8 nucleotides matching TRBD1. Per germline, CDR1 MDHEN and CDR2 SYDVKM. Trimming took 3 bases from V and 0 from J; bases not matched to a gene: 5. This CDR3 region has 16 residues. For the CDR3, the DNA is TGTGCCAGCAGTTTTGGACAGGGCCATAGCACAGATACGCAGTATTTT. Protein sequence: CASSFGQGHSTDTQYF.

The V call is TRBV19, the J call TRBJ2-1; 9 bases are a match to TRBD2. Germline values: CDR1 LNHDA, CDR2 SQIVND (reference sequence). J gave up 9 bases and V 3 bases, and 12 bases lay outside the gene matches. CDR3 length: 16 residues. CDR3 sequence reads: CASSMGLGGRAGEQFF. CDR3 nucleotides: TGTGCCAGTAGTATGGGTCTTGGCGGGAGGGCCGGTGAGCAGTTCTTC.

The rearrangement links TRBV19 to TRBJ2-7; tentatively, D is TRBD1 or TRBD2 (6 bases each). The CDR3 extends over 15 amino acids. CDR1 is LNHDA and CDR2 is SQIVND in the germline V gene (reference sequence). Trimming took off 3 bases at V and 2 bases at J, with 14 bases between the two ends. The CDR3 here is CASSIGGGYPYEQYF. The CDR3 nucleotides are TGTGCCAGTAGTATCGGAGGGGGTTATCCCTACGAGCAGTACTTC.

This clone was counted between two and nine times. The chain couples TRBV18 to TRBJ2-7; the match to TRBD2 covers 13 bases. Germline CDR1 and CDR2: KGHSH and LQKENI. The CDR3 runs 15 residues. V shed 4 bases and J 4 bases; nucleotides not matched to a gene: 4. The CDR3 DNA reads as TGTGCCAGCTCACTAACTAGCGGGGGGGATTACGAGCAGTACTTC. Protein product: CASSLTSGGDYEQYF.

The J gene is TRBJ2-5, the V gene TRBV29-1, with 10 bases lining up with TRBD2. The CDR3 covers 14 residues. The junction had 8 bases not matched to a gene; V was cut back by 5 bases and J by 5 bases. CDR1 SQVTM and CDR2 ANQGSEA come from the germline V gene. CDR3 protein: CSVWLAGVVETQYF. CDR3 sequence (DNA): TGCAGCGTTTGGCTAGCGGGAGTCGTGGAGACCCAGTACTTC.

V usage is TRBV30 and J usage is TRBJ1-5, with D uncertain. The germline gives CDR1 GTSNPN, CDR2 SVGIG (reference sequence). The V end lost 2 bases, the J end lost 6 bases, and 11 bases lay between the germline ends. The CDR3 is 13 amino acids. The CDR3 coding sequence is TGTGCCTGGAGTCTCGACGGAGGTCAGCCCCAGCATTTT. It is translated as CAWSLDGGQPQHF.

The V and J genes are TRBV27 and TRBJ1-1; D is undetermined. This CDR3 contains 13 residues. Germline V lookup: CDR1 MNHEY, CDR2 SMNVEV (reference sequence). Trimming pared 6 bases from V and 3 bases from J, leaving 11 bases between. CDR3 loop: CASRFNMDTEAFF. CDR3 nucleotide sequence: TGTGCCAGCAGATTTAACATGGACACTGAAGCTTTCTTT.

The chain joins TRBV5-1 to TRBJ1-1, with 7 bases that match TRBD1. The CDR3 totals 16 residues. Germline CDR1 reads SGHRS; CDR2 reads YFSETQ. V lost 5 bases and J lost 1; bases outside the gene matches: 11. The chain's CDR3 is CASRERGDSGNTEAFF. DNA of the CDR3: TGCGCCAGCAGGGAAAGAGGGGACAGTGGGAACACTGAAGCTTTCTTT.

The J gene is TRBJ2-7, the V gene TRBV7-6, with 7 bases fitting TRBD1. Trimming removed 5 bases from V and 3 bases from J; junction bases left unmatched: 19. The CDR3 is 18 residues long. Germline CDR1 is SGHVS and CDR2 is FNYEAQ. Here the CDR3 DNA reads TGTGCCAGCAGCAAGGGTCAGTTGCCGGGACAGTCACGCTACGAGCAGTACTTC. Amino acid sequence: CASSKGQLPGQSRYEQYF.